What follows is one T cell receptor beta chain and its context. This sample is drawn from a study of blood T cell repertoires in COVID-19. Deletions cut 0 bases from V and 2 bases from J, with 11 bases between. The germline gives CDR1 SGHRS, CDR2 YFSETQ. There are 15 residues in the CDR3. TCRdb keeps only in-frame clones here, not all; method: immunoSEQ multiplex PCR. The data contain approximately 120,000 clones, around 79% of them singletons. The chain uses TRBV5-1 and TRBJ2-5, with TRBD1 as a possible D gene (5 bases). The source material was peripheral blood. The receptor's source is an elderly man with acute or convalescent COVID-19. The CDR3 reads CASSLGQGKQETQYF. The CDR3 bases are TGCGCCAGCAGCTTGGGGCAGGGAAAACAAGAGACCCAGTACTTC. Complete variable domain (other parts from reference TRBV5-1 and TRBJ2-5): KAGVTQTPRYLIKTRGQQVTLSCSPISGHRSVSWYQQTPGQGLQFLFEYFSETQRNKGNFPGRFSGRQFSNSRSEMNVSTLELGDSALYLCASSLGQGKQETQYFGPGTRLLVL.